This is a list of T cell receptor beta chains from one sample in a study of T cell responses to AZD1222 COVID-19 vaccine. This table comes from immunoSEQ multiplex PCR, and its TCRdb copy is limited to in-frame clones, with some not included. The sample shows around 160,000 clones, 92% of them seen only once. Sequenced here: peripheral blood, sampled 28 days after the second AZD1222 dose. Receptors were obtained from an adult who received the AZD1222 COVID-19 vaccine. CDR3s include the opening cysteine and the closing phenylalanine or tryptophan. D genes are given only for firm matches. Only some rows state a clone size, as once, few, many or a class for expanded clones.

CDR3 length	V gene	J gene	clone size	D gene	CDR3 DNA	CDR3 protein
13	TRBV7-9	TRBJ1-4	-	-	TGTGCCAGCAGCTTTTCGGGGTGGGAAAAACTGTTTTTT	CASSFSGWEKLFF
15	TRBV7-9	TRBJ2-7	-	-	TGTGCCAGCAGCTTAGGACAGACCAGCCGCGACGAGCAGTACTTC	CASSLGQTSRDEQYF
15	TRBV10-3	TRBJ2-2	-	TRBD2	TGTGCCATCAGGACTAGCGGGACGGAGGTCGGGGAGCTGTTTTTT	CAIRTSGTEVGELFF
13	TRBV19	TRBJ2-5	once	-	TGTGCCAGTAGTATGACACTTTGGGAGACCCAGTACTTC	CASSMTLWETQYF
15	TRBV5-1	TRBJ1-2	-	-	TGCGCCAGCAGCCTGGGACCGACCGAAAATTATGGCTACACCTTC	CASSLGPTENYGYTF
13	TRBV7-9	TRBJ1-2	-	TRBD1	TGTGCCAGCAGCTGGGACAGTTACTATGGCTACACCTTC	CASSWDSYYGYTF
12	TRBV29-1	TRBJ2-2	-	-	TGCAGCGGGGAACAGGTGACCGGGGAGCTGTTTTTT	CSGEQVTGELFF
16	TRBV3-1/TRBV3-2	TRBJ1-5	-	-	TGTGCCAGCAGCCCCTTCGGGGGGAGTAGCAATCAGCCCCAGCATTTT	CASSPFGGSSNQPQHF
14	TRBV27	TRBJ1-6	once	-	TGTGCCAGCAGTTTAGGGGGAGTTGGTTCACCCCTCCACTTT	CASSLGGVGSPLHF
13	TRBV5-1	TRBJ2-1	once	-	TGCGCCAGCAGCACCCGGGAGTACAATGAGCAGTTCTTC	CASSTREYNEQFF
15	TRBV7-9	TRBJ1-2	-	-	TGTGCCAGCAGCCCGGGGGGAGGGGGATCTCTTGGCTACACCTTC	CASSPGGGGSLGYTF
14	TRBV5-6	TRBJ1-2	-	-	TGTGCCAGCAGCTCGGGGAAACAGTACTATGGCTACACCTTC	CASSSGKQYYGYTF
15	TRBV7-9	TRBJ2-5	-	-	TGTGCCAGCAGCTTCCGTAGTAGGGGGTCGGAGACCCAGTACTTC	CASSFRSRGSETQYF
16	TRBV4-2	TRBJ2-5	-	TRBD2	TGTGCCAGCAGCCAAGATCGGGCGGGGGGGCGCGGGACCCAGTACTTC	CASSQDRAGGRGTQYF
14	TRBV5-1	TRBJ2-6	-	-	TGCGCCAGCAGGGTAAGCTCTGGGGCCAACGTCCTGACTTTC	CASRVSSGANVLTF
14	TRBV19	TRBJ2-2	-	-	TGTGCCAGTAACCCCGGACTTGTGAACGGGGAGCTGTTTTTT	CASNPGLVNGELFF
12	TRBV12-3/TRBV12-4	TRBJ1-1	-	-	TGTGCCAGCAGGACGGGGTTAGCTGAAGCTTTCTTT	CASRTGLAEAFF
15	TRBV19	TRBJ1-6	-	-	TGTGCCAGTAGATTCGGAATAGGCTATAATTCACCCCTCCACTTT	CASRFGIGYNSPLHF
14	TRBV10-2	TRBJ1-5	-	-	TGCGCCAGCAGTGGGGTGCAGGTCAATCAGCCCCAGCATTTT	CASSGVQVNQPQHF
14	TRBV15	TRBJ1-6	-	-	TGTGCCACCAGCAGATCCAGGTTATTGTCACCCCTCCACTTT	CATSRSRLLSPLHF
15	TRBV7-9	TRBJ1-2	-	-	TGTGCCAGCAGCTTAGGGTACAGCCCTAACTATGGCTACACCTTC	CASSLGYSPNYGYTF
15	TRBV5-1	TRBJ2-7	many	TRBD2	TGCGCCAGCAGCTTGGATCCTAGCGGGGGCTACGAGCAGTACTTC	CASSLDPSGGYEQYF
14	TRBV6-1	TRBJ1-2	-	-	TGTGCCAGCAATGAAGGAGGGGTAGGCTATGGCTACACCTTC	CASNEGGVGYGYTF
12	TRBV25-1	TRBJ2-3	-	-	TGTGCCACTAGACGGGGCACAGATACGCAGTATTTT	CATRRGTDTQYF
16	TRBV9	TRBJ2-7	-	TRBD2	TGTGCCAGCAGCGTAGCTCGGCTAGCGGGGCCCTACGAGCAGTACTTC	CASSVARLAGPYEQYF
13	TRBV10-1	TRBJ1-1	once	-	TGCGCCAGCAGTGATGGGGGATACACTGAAGCTTTCTTT	CASSDGGYTEAFF
15	TRBV7-2	TRBJ2-1	-	-	TGTGCCAGCAGCTGGGTGCACGGCTCCTACAATGAGCAGTTCTTC	CASSWVHGSYNEQFF
13	TRBV6-6	TRBJ2-7	-	TRBD1	TGTGCCAGCAGCCCCCAGGGGGTCCACGAGCAGTACTTC	CASSPQGVHEQYF
14	TRBV2	TRBJ1-2	-	-	TGTGCCAGCAGCGAGGGACAAGTTAACTATGGCTACACCTTC	CASSEGQVNYGYTF
17	TRBV2	TRBJ1-1	few	TRBD1	TGTGCCAGCAGTGTTGGACAGGGGGCATATGTGGCGACTGAAGCTTTCTTT	CASSVGQGAYVATEAFF
13	TRBV2	TRBJ1-5	-	TRBD1	TGTGCCAGCAGTCCAGGGGGCTCTCAGCCCCAGCATTTT	CASSPGGSQPQHF
17	TRBV9	TRBJ2-1	-	TRBD2	TGTGCCAGCAGCGTAGGCGGGAGCTCCGTGCTTTACAATGAGCAGTTCTTC	CASSVGGSSVLYNEQFF
11	TRBV5-8	TRBJ1-6	-	-	TGTGCCAGCAGCTTAACATTACCCCTCCACTTT	CASSLTLPLHF
15	TRBV4-1	TRBJ2-7	-	TRBD1	TGCGCCAGCAGCCCTCGGGACAGGGGGGCCTACGAGCAGTACTTC	CASSPRDRGAYEQYF
16	TRBV4-1	TRBJ1-2	once	-	TGCGCCAGCAGCCAAGTGGGCAGACGAACGAACTATGGCTACACCTTC	CASSQVGRRTNYGYTF
12	TRBV6-2/TRBV6-3	TRBJ1-2	-	-	TGTGCCAGCAGTTCAAATTACTATGGCTACACCTTC	CASSSNYYGYTF
13	TRBV5-6	TRBJ1-2	-	TRBD1	TGTGCCAGCAGCCCAGGGGGGGGCTATGGCTACACCTTC	CASSPGGGYGYTF
19	TRBV4-1	TRBJ1-5	-	TRBD1	TGCGCCAGCAGCCTACATCAGGGACAGGGGGGAGCAGGCAATCAGCCCCAGCATTTT	CASSLHQGQGGAGNQPQHF
12	TRBV11-2	TRBJ2-1	many	-	TGTGCCAGCAGCCGCGAAGCGAGTCCGCAGTTCTTC	CASSREASPQFF
15	TRBV6-5	TRBJ1-4	few	TRBD1	TGTGCCAGCAGTTCCCAGGGGGCGAATAATGAAAAACTGTTTTTT	CASSSQGANNEKLFF
15	TRBV19	TRBJ2-1	-	-	TGTGCCAGTAGTATGGAGTCTTCCATCTACAATGAGCAGTTCTTC	CASSMESSIYNEQFF
11	TRBV3-1/TRBV3-2	TRBJ1-1	-	-	TGTGCCAGCAGGGCGAACACTGAAGCTTTCTTT	CASRANTEAFF
15	TRBV18	TRBJ2-5	-	-	TGTGCCAGCTCACGTACGGGGCGAATCATGGAGACCCAGTACTTC	CASSRTGRIMETQYF
14	TRBV6-5	TRBJ2-7	-	-	TGTGCCAGCAGAAGGTGGGCCAGGACCTACGAGCAGTACTTC	CASRRWARTYEQYF
16	TRBV18	TRBJ1-3	-	TRBD1	TGTGCCAGCTCACCGACCGGGACAGGGAGGTCAAACACCATATATTTT	CASSPTGTGRSNTIYF
18	TRBV5-1	TRBJ1-2	-	TRBD1	TGCGCCAGCAGCTACCTACCTCCCGACAGGGGTGAAAGCTATGGCTACACCTTC	CASSYLPPDRGESYGYTF
15	TRBV5-5	TRBJ1-1	once	-	TGTGCCAGCAGCATAGAACACTTTTTGAACACTGAAGCTTTCTTT	CASSIEHFLNTEAFF
13	TRBV27	TRBJ1-5	-	-	TGTGCCAGCAGTCACGACAGTAATCAGCCCCAGCATTTT	CASSHDSNQPQHF
15	TRBV4-1	TRBJ2-7	-	-	TGCGCCAGCAGCCCCGACTACGGACTCTTATACGAGCAGTACTTC	CASSPDYGLLYEQYF